Shown below are 11 T cell receptor beta chains from a single sample sequenced in a study of T cell repertoires in cytomegalovirus infection. A single record per CDR3 protein comes from TCRdb applying MiXCR to the reads. The profile shows almost 550,000 distinct CDR3 sequences, 16% of them singletons. The sequencing input was CD8+ T cells from PBMCs. Receptors originate from a human donor in good health (CMV status not recorded). Some clones in this sample may be carry-over from other donors' samples.

There are many counts of this clonotype. The V and J genes are TRBV4-1 and TRBJ2-7; TRBD2 aligns across 8 bases. CDR3 length: 16 amino acids. V shed 2 bases and J 0 bases; nucleotides not matched to a gene: 6. Germline CDR1 is MGHRA and CDR2 is YSYEKL. CDR3 nucleotide sequence: TGCGCCAGCAGCCAAATAGCGGGGACCTCCTCCTACGAGCAGTACTTC. The encoded protein is CASSQIAGTSSYEQYF.

The chain uses TRBV5-6 and TRBJ1-6; 7 positions match TRBD1. Germline CDR1 reads SGHDT; CDR2 reads YYEEEE. The CDR3 consists of 14 residues. V lost 4 bases and J lost 7; bases outside the gene matches: 5. DNA for the CDR3: TGTGCCAGCAGCATAGGGACAGACAATTCACCCCTCCACTTT. It codes for CASSIGTDNSPLHF.

The sample holds a few counts of this clonotype. CDR3 in DNA: TGTGCCAGCTCACCGAGATCAGGTTCCCCCCTGAGTCACACTGAAGCTTTCTTT. This encodes CASSPRSGSPLSHTEAFF. The chain recombines TRBV18 with TRBJ1-1; the D is unclear. Germline CDR1 KGHSH, CDR2 LQKENI. The CDR3 is 18 amino acids. V lost 3 bases and J lost 3, with 23 bases in between. The full variable domain, completed using reference TRBV18 and TRBJ1-1, is NAGVMQNPRHLVRRRGQEARLRCSPMKGHSHVYWYRQLPEEGLKFMVYLQKENIIDESGMPKERFSAEFPKEGPSILRIQQVVRGDSAAYFCASSPRSGSPLSHTEAFFGQGTRLTVV.

This clonotype was seen at least ten times. CDR3 DNA: TGTGCCAGCAGTCAAGGTAGCGGGAGGCTCCCCTACGAGCAGTACTTC. Protein: CASSQGSGRLPYEQYF. This chain connects TRBV12-3 or TRBV12-4 to TRBJ2-7; 10 positions match TRBD2. V lost 5 bases and J lost 2; bases outside the gene matches: 9. This CDR3 is 16 amino acids long.

There are many counts of this clonotype. This chain uses TRBV7-2 with TRBJ1-5, with 7 bases that match TRBD1. Germline-derived CDR1 and CDR2 are SGHTA and FQGNSA. V lost 5 bases to trimming and J lost 7 bases; unmatched junction nucleotides: 11. CDR3 size: 15 residues. CDR3 in amino acids: CASSPFYQGGQPQHF. CDR3 nucleotide sequence: TGTGCCAGCAGCCCCTTTTACCAGGGGGGACAGCCCCAGCATTTT.

V gene TRBV12-3 or TRBV12-4 combines with J gene TRBJ1-5; D gene uncertain. This CDR3 spans 14 amino acids. V dropped 6 bases and J dropped 6 bases, with 15 bases sitting between them. In nucleotides, the CDR3 is TGTGCCAGCAGACTCGGTAAAAAAGGTCAGCCCCAGCATTTT. As protein: CASRLGKKGQPQHF.

This clonotype was observed many times. This chain uses TRBV6-2 or TRBV6-3 with TRBJ2-7; 8 bases map to TRBD1. J lost 4 bases, V lost 4 bases, and 6 bases had no gene match. Germline CDR1 is MNHEY and CDR2 is SVGEGT. The CDR3 contains 14 residues. CDR3 region: CASSFSQGAYEQYF. The CDR3 region has the DNA TGTGCCAGCAGTTTCAGTCAGGGGGCATACGAGCAGTACTTC.

This clonotype was recorded at least ten times. The chain is built from TRBV7-9 and TRBJ1-4; D gene unclear. In germline, CDR1 is SEHNR, CDR2 FQNEAQ (reference sequence). V shed 5 bases and J shed 4 bases, with 11 bases lying between them. The CDR3 is 14 residues long. CDR3 sequence (DNA): TGTGCCAGCAGCGACCGGGAGCGTAATGAAAAACTGTTTTTT. Protein product: CASSDRERNEKLFF. Together with reference TRBV7-9 and TRBJ1-4, the CDR3 gives the full variable domain: DTGVSQNPRHKITKRGQNVTFRCDPISEHNRLYWYRQTLGQGPEFLTYFQNEAQLEKSRLLSDRFSAERPKGSFSTLEIQRTEQGDSAMYLCASSDRERNEKLFFGSGTQLSVL.

This clonotype showed up many times. The rearrangement uses TRBV12-5 and TRBJ2-7; no reliable D call. The CDR3 has 11 amino acids. Deletions cut 7 bases from V and 4 bases from J, with 8 bases between. Germline CDR1 LGHNT, CDR2 FRNRAP. The CDR3, as DNA: TGTGCTAGTGCCAAACAATACGAGCAGTACTTC. Residues: CASAKQYEQYF. Full variable domain (missing parts from reference TRBV12-5 and TRBJ2-7): DARVTQTPRHKVTEMGQEVTMRCQPILGHNTVFWYRQTMMQGLELLAYFRNRAPLDDSGMPKDRFSAEMPDATLATLKIQPSEPRDSAVYFCASAKQYEQYFGPGTRLTVT.

The V gene is TRBV10-3, the J gene TRBJ2-1, with D unclear. This CDR3 has 12 residues. Germline V lookup: CDR1 ENHRY, CDR2 SYGVKD. V was trimmed by 3 bases and J by 7 bases, leaving 7 bases between them. The CDR3 nucleotides are TGTGCCATCAGTGAAAACTATAATGAGCAGTTCTTC. Residues: CAISENYNEQFF.

This clonotype was found a few times. The J gene is TRBJ2-1, the V gene TRBV12-3 or TRBV12-4; 8 bases fit TRBD2. The CDR3 totals 18 residues. J lost 0 bases, V lost 5 bases, and 12 bases had no gene match. CDR3 loop: CASSPPKRAGASYNEQFF. The DNA for the CDR3 is TGTGCCAGCAGTCCCCCCAAGAGAGCGGGGGCCTCCTACAATGAGCAGTTCTTC.